What follows is one TCR beta chain and its context. Original handling: Scientists estimated how many nucleated cells there were by amplifying reference gene primers. Profiled with immunoSEQ multiplex PCR; TCRdb holds only in-frame clones, not every one. V and J calls and clone size are those listed in that table; D and trimming were worked out from the DNA. This sample has 150,000 to 200,000 clones, with around 81% found just once. Germline lookup yields CDR1 LGHDT and CDR2 YNNKEL (reference sequence). This CDR3 comprises 13 residues. Trimming left V 6 bases short and J 3 bases short, with 10 bases between. The data derive from a study of blood T cell repertoires in COVID-19. Background on the study: T cells, B-cell-depleted T cells, or PBMCs provided the cDNA or gDNA that served as material.

Self-reported history from a screening survey and questionnaire set each donor's cohort. Recovered status applied to Cohort 3 donors who had two consecutive negative PCRs. It also applied to those with clearance or with symptom resolution. This receptor was taken from a middle-aged man who had recovered from COVID-19. Sequencing was performed on PBMCs or T cells enriched from blood (not recorded which). V usage is TRBV3-1 (or the pseudogene TRBV3-2) and J usage is TRBJ2-3; no firm D call. CDR3 in amino acids: CASRPRATDTQYF. CDR3 nucleotides: TGTGCCAGCAGACCTAGAGCTACAGATACGCAGTATTTT.